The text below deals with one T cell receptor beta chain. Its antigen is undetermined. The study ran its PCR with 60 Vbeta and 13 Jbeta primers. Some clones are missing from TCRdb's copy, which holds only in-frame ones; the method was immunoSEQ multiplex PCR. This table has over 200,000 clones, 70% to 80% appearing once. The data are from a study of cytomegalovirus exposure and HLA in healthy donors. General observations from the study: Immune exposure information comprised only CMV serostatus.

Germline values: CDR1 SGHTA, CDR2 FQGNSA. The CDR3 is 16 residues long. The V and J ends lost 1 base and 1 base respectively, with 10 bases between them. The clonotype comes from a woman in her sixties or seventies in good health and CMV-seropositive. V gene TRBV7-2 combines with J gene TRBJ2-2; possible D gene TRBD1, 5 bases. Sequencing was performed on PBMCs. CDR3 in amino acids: CASSLGAGMNTGELFF. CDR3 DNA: TGTGCCAGCAGCTTAGGTGCAGGGATGAACACCGGGGAGCTGTTTTTT.